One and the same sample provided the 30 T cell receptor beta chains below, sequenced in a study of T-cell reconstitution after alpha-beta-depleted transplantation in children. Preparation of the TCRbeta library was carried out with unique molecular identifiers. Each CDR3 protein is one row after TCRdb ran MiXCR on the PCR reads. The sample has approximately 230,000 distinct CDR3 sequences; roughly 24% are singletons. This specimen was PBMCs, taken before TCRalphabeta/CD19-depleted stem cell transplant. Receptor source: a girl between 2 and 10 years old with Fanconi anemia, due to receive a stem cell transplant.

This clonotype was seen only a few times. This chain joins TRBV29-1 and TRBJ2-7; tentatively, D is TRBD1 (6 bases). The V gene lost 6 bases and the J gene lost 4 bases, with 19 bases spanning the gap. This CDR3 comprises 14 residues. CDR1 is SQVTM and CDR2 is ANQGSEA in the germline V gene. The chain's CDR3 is CSVRHRAEGYEQYF. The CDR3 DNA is TGCAGCGTCCGCCACAGGGCTGAGGGTTACGAGCAGTACTTC.

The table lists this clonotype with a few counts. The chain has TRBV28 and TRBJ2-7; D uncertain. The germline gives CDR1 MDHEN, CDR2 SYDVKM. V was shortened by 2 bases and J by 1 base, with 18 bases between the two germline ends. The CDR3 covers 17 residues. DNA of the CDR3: TGTGCCAGCAGTTTACCACTCCCTGTAGTCTCTTCCTACGAGCAGTACTTC. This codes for CASSLPLPVVSSYEQYF.

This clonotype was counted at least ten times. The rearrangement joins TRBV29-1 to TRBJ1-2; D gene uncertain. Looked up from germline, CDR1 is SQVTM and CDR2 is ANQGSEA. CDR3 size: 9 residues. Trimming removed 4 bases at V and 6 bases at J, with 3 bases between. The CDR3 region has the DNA TGCAGCGTTGGTGATGGCTACACCTTC. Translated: CSVGDGYTF.

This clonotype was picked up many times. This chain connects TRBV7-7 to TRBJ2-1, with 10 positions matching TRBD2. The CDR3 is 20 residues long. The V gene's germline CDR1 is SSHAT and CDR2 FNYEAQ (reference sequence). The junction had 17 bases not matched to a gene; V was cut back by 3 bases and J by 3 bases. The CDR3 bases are TGTGCCAGCAGCTTTTACCGGACTAGCGGCTACCCGTTCGTCTACAATGAGCAGTTCTTC. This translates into CASSFYRTSGYPFVYNEQFF.

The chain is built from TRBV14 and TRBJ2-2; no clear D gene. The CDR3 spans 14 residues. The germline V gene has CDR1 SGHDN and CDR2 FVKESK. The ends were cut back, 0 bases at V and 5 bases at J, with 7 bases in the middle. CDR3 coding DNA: TGTGCCAGCAGCCAAGAGTCCTTGACCGGGGAGCTGTTTTTT. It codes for CASSQESLTGELFF.

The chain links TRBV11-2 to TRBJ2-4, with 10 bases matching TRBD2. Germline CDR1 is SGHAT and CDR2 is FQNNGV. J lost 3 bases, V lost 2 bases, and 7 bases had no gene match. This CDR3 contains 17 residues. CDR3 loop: CASSLTSGMVGKNIQYF. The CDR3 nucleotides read TGTGCCAGCAGCTTAACTAGCGGGATGGTCGGCAAAAACATTCAGTACTTC.

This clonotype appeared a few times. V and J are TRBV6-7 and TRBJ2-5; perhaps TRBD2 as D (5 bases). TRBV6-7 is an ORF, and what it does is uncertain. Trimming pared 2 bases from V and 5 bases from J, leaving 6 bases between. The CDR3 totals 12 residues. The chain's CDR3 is CASSYGEETQYF. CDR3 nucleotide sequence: TGTGCCAGCAGTTACGGGGAGGAGACCCAGTACTTC.

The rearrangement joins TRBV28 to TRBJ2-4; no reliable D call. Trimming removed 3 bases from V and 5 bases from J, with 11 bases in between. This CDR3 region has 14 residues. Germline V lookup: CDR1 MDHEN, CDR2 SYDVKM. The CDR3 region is CASSLIGNQNIQYF. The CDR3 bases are TGTGCCAGCAGTTTGATTGGCAATCAAAACATTCAGTACTTC.

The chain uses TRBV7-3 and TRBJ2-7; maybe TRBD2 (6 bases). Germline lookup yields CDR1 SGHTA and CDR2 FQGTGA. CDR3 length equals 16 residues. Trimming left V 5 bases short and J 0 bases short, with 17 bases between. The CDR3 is CASSPPSSGFSYEQYF. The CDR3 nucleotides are TGTGCCAGCAGCCCCCCTAGTAGCGGCTTCTCCTACGAGCAGTACTTC.

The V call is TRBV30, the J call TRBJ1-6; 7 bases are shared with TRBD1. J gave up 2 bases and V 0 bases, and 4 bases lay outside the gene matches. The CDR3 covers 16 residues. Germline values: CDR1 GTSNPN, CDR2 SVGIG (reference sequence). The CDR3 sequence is CAWSVLQGAYNSPLHF. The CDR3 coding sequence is TGTGCCTGGAGTGTACTTCAGGGGGCCTATAATTCACCCCTCCACTTT. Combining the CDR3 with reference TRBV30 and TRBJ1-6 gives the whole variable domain SQTIHQWPATLVQPVGSPLSLECTVEGTSNPNLYWYRQAAGRGLQLLFYSVGIGQISSEVPQNLSASRPQDRQFILSSKKLLLSDSGFYLCAWSVLQGAYNSPLHFGNGTRLTVT.

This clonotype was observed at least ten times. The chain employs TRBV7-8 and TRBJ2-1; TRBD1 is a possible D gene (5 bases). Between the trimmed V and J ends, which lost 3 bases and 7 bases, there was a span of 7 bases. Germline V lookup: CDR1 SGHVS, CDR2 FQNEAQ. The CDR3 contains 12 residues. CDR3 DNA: TGTGCCAGCAGCTTTTCAGGGAATGAGCAGTTCTTC. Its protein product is CASSFSGNEQFF.

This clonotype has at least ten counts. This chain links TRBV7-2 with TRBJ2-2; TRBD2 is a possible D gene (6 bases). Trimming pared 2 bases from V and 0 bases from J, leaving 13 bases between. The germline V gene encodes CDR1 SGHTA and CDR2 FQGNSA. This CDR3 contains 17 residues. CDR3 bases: TGTGCCAGCAGCTTACGGGGGTTCCAAGCGAACACCGGGGAGCTGTTTTTT. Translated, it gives CASSLRGFQANTGELFF.

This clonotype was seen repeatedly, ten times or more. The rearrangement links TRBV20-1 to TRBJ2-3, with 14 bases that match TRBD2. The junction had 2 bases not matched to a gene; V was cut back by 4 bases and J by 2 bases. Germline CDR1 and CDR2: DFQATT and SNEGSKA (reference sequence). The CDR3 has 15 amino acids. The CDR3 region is CSAKGLAGATDTQYF. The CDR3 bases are TGCAGTGCTAAGGGACTAGCGGGAGCCACAGATACGCAGTATTTT.

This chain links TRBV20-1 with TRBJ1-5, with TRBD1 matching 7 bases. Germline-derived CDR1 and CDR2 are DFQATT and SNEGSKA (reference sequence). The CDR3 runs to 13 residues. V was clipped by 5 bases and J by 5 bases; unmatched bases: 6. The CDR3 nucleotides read TGCAGTGCTTCGACAGGGAATCATCAGCCCCAGCATTTT. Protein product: CSASTGNHQPQHF.

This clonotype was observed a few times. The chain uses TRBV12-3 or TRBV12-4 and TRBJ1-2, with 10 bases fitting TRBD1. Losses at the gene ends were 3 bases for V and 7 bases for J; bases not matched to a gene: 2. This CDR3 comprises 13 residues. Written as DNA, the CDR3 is TGTGCCAGCAGTTTGACAGGGGGCTTTGGCTACACCTTC. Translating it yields CASSLTGGFGYTF.

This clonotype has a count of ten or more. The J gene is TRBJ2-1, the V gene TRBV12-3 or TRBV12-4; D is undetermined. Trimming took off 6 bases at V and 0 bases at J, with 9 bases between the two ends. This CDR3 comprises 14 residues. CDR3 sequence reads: CASSLPNSYNEQFF. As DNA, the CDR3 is TGTGCCAGCAGCCTCCCCAACTCCTACAATGAGCAGTTCTTC.

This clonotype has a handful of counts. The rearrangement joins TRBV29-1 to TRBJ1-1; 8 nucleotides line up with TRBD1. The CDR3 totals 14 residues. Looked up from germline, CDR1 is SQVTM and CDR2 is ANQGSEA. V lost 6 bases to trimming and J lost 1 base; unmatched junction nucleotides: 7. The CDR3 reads CSVNRGWGNTEAFF. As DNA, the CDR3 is TGCAGCGTCAACAGGGGGTGGGGGAACACTGAAGCTTTCTTT.

Here the CDR3 reads CASSEDRDEQYF. For the CDR3, the DNA is TGTGCCAGCAGTGAGGACAGGGACGAGCAGTACTTC. The chain is built from TRBV2 and TRBJ2-7, with 8 bases matching TRBD1. Germline CDR1 reads SNHLY; CDR2 reads FYNNEI. Trimming at V came to 3 bases and at J to 5 bases, leaving 0 bases not matched to a gene. The CDR3 consists of 12 residues.

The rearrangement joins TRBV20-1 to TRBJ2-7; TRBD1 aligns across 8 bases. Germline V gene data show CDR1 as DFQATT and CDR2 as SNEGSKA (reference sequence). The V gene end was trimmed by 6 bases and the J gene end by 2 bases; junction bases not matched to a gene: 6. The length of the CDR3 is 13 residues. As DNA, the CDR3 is TGCAGTGCGAAACCGGGACAGGCCTACGAGCAGTACTTC. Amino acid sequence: CSAKPGQAYEQYF.

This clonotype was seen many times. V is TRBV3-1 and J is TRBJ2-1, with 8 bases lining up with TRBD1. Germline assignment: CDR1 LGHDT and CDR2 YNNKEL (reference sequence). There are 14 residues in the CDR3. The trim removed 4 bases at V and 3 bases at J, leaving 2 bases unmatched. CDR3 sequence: CASSRTGFYNEQFF. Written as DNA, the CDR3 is TGTGCCAGCAGCCGGACAGGGTTCTACAATGAGCAGTTCTTC.

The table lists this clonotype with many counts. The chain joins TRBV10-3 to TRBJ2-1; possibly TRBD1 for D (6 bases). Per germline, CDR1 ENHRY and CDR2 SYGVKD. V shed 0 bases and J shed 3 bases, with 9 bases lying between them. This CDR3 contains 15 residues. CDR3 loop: CAISESGTYYNEQFF. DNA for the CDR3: TGTGCCATCAGTGAGTCGGGGACATACTACAATGAGCAGTTCTTC.

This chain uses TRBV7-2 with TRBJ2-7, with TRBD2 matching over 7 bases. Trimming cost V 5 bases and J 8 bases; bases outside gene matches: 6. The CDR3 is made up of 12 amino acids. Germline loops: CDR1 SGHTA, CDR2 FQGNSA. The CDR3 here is CASSPQRGQQYF. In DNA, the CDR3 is TGTGCCAGCAGCCCCCAGCGGGGACAGCAGTACTTC. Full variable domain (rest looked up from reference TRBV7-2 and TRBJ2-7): GAGVSQSPSNKVTEKGKDVELRCDPISGHTALYWYRQSLGQGLEFLIYFQGNSAPDKSGLPSDRFSAERTGGSVSTLTIQRTQQEDSAVYLCASSPQRGQQYFGPGTRLTVT.

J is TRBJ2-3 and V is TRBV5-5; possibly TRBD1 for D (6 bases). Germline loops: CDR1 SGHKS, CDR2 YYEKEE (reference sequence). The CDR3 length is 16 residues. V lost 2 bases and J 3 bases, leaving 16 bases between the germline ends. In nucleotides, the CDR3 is TGTGCCAGCAGCTTCTATGGGGGCGCACTGACAGATACGCAGTATTTT. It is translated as CASSFYGGALTDTQYF.

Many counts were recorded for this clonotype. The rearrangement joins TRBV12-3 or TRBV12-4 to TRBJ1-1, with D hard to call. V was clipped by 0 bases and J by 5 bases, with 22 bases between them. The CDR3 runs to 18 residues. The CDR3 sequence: CASSLALTQRTSWTEAFF. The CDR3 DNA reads TGTGCCAGCAGTTTAGCCCTCACCCAACGGACTAGTTGGACTGAAGCTTTCTTT.

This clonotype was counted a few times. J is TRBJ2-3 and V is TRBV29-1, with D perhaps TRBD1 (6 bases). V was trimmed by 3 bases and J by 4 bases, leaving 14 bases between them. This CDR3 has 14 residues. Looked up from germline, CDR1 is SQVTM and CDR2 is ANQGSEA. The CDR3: CSVDGQMYADTQYF. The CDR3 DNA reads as TGCAGCGTTGACGGACAGATGTACGCAGATACGCAGTATTTT.

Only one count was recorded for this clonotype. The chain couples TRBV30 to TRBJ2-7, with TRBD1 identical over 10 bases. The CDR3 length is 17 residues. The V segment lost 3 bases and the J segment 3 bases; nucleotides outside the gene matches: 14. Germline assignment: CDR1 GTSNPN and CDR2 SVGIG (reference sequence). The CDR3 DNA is TGTGCCTGGAGCCCTCTCTCCGGGACAGGGGCGTACTACGAGCAGTACTTC. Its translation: CAWSPLSGTGAYYEQYF.

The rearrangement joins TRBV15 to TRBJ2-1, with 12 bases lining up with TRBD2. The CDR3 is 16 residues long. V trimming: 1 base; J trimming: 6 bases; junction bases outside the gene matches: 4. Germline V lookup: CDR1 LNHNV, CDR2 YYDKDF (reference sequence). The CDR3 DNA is TGTGCCACCAGCAGAGTCCCTAGCGGGGGGGGCAATGAGCAGTTCTTC. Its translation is CATSRVPSGGGNEQFF.

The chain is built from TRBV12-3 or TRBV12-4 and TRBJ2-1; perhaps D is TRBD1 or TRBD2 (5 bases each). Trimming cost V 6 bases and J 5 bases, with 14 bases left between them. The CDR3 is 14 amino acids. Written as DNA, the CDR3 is TGTGCCAGCAGGAAAGAGGGGTCCCACAATGAGCAGTTCTTC. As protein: CASRKEGSHNEQFF.

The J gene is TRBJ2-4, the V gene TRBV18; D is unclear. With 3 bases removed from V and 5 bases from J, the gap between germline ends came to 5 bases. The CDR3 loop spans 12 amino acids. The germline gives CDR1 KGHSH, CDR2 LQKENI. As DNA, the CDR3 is TGTGCCAGCTCACCCGAACAAAACATTCAGTACTTC. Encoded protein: CASSPEQNIQYF.

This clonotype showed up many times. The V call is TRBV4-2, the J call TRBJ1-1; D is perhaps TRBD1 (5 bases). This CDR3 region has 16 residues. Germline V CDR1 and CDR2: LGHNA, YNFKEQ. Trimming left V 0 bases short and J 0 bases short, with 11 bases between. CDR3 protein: CASSQDKGRLNTEAFF. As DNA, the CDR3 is TGTGCCAGCAGCCAAGATAAGGGACGGCTGAACACTGAAGCTTTCTTT.